This TCR beta chain was obtained from a study of blood T cell repertoires in COVID-19 (TCRdb year 2020). In the study overall: Samples from collaborators originated in the United States, Italy and Spain and spanned both the acute and convalescent phases of COVID-19. Samples came from the ongoing ImmuneRACE study (first 160 participants) plus 1,254 subjects from 6 global collaborators. HLA class I and class II types, where available, came from metadata supplied by the sample provider rather than from assay-based typing. Deeply sampled blood TCRbeta repertoires from subjects exposed to, actively infected with, or recovered from COVID-19 were included in the dataset. Nearly every sample came with metadata listing a de-identified subject ID, COVID-19 status, age in years and sex. The material from the prospective study consisted of cDNA or gDNA derived from T cells, B-cell-depleted T cells, or PBMCs. The repertoires were released in a freely available public database meant as a resource for research on the immune response to SARS-CoV-2. Findings and caveats that apply to the study as a whole: How much clinical and demographic metadata was included differed by source and by participant, and the metadata was provided uncurated.

The immunoSEQ Assay, a bias-controlled multiplex PCR, was used to amplify TCRbeta CDR3 regions from genomic DNA. Turning to the authors' computational methods: The number of nucleated cells in each sample was estimated by amplification of reference gene primers within the assay. Sequence reads were collapsed and filtered to measure the absolute abundance of every unique TCRbeta CDR3 rearrangement. For each sample, productive Simpson clonality was calculated as the square root of Simpson's diversity index across productive rearrangements. What TCRdb holds here is the immuneACCESS table cut down to in-frame rearrangements. Part of the clones is not present; checked against another copy, under half of the missing clones reflect an unresolved V gene, and the others are unexplained. That table furnishes V, J and clone size, whereas the DNA furnished D and trimming. Present in this sample are over 90,000 clones, over 75% of which were seen just once. Over 10% of the sample is in the top ten clones.

The V end gives up 2 bases and the J end 3 bases, leaving 4 bases in the junction not matched to a gene. CDR1 is given as LNHDA and CDR2 as SQIVND, both from the germline V gene (reference sequence). From the cysteine up to the phenylalanine, the CDR3 has a length of 16 residues. The only DNA kept is the CDR3, 48 bases in frame from the first base. On this clone itself: No cognate antigen has been identified for it. The input lacks base qualities; no much larger clone sits a single base away.

Each collaborating institution followed its own protocols to collect whole blood in K2EDTA tubes. Collaborator samples were shipped for TCRbeta analysis as frozen whole blood, isolated PBMCs, or DNA extracted from either sample type. Recombination connected TRBV19 to TRBJ1-3; 10 junctional bases match TRBD1. The TCR originated in a human donor in a cohort sampled during active or convalescent COVID-19. Sequencing was done on a sample of peripheral blood. This receptor has the CDR3 CASSIPGTGVGNTIYF. In nucleotides, the sequence is TGTGCCAGTAGTATACCGGGGACAGGGGTTGGAAACACCATATATTTT.